This is a list of T cell receptor beta chains from one sample in a study of blood T cell repertoires in COVID-19. Sequencing was performed with immunoSEQ multiplex PCR; in TCRdb, only in-frame clones are kept and a portion is missing. The data hold under 250,000 clones, with 80% to 90% observed a single time. Sequencing was carried out using PBMCs or T cells enriched from blood (not recorded which). The receptor source for this set is a woman aged 50 to 60 who had been exposed to COVID-19. Both conserved end residues are part of each CDR3. The D gene is left open where the match is weak. Clone size is given for some rows only: seen once, a few or many times, or a class if the clone is expanded.

j_gene: TRBJ2-1
d_gene: TRBD2
abundance: .
v_gene: TRBV2
CDR3nt: TGTGCCAGCAGTGAAAGTACAGCGGGGAAGGAGCAGTTCTTC
CDR3aa: CASSESTAGKEQFF

j_gene: TRBJ1-6
d_gene: .
abundance: .
v_gene: TRBV7-2
CDR3nt: TGTGCCAGCAGCTTAGTCCGAGGTTATAATTCACCCCTCCACTTT
CDR3aa: CASSLVRGYNSPLHF

j_gene: TRBJ1-2
d_gene: .
abundance: .
v_gene: TRBV1
CDR3nt: TGCACCAGCTCCCAAGAAGGGCGGGAGGACGTCTATGGCTACACCTTC
CDR3aa: CTSSQEGREDVYGYTF

j_gene: TRBJ1-4
d_gene: .
abundance: .
v_gene: TRBV18
CDR3nt: TGTGCCAGCTCACCCGGGACACCAACTAATGAAAAACTGTTTTTT
CDR3aa: CASSPGTPTNEKLFF

j_gene: TRBJ2-6
d_gene: .
abundance: .
v_gene: TRBV19
CDR3nt: TGTGCCAGTAGGAACAGCCTCTCTGGGGCCAACGTCCTGACTTTC
CDR3aa: CASRNSLSGANVLTF

j_gene: TRBJ1-1
d_gene: .
abundance: .
v_gene: TRBV28
CDR3nt: TGTGCCAGCAGTTTTGCAGACAACTTGAAGGCTTTCTTT
CDR3aa: CASSFADNLKAFF

j_gene: TRBJ2-5
d_gene: .
abundance: .
v_gene: TRBV15
CDR3nt: TGTGCCACCAGCAGAGATAGACAGATTCAAGAGACCCAGTACTTC
CDR3aa: CATSRDRQIQETQYF

j_gene: TRBJ2-3
d_gene: TRBD2
abundance: .
v_gene: TRBV4-3
CDR3nt: TGCGCCAGCAGCCAAGGGACTAGCCGGTCCACAGATACGCAGTATTTT
CDR3aa: CASSQGTSRSTDTQYF

j_gene: TRBJ1-1
d_gene: .
abundance: .
v_gene: TRBV7-8
CDR3nt: TGTGCCAGCAGCTCCCGACCCGGGAGACCAGTCACTGAAGCTTTCTTT
CDR3aa: CASSSRPGRPVTEAFF

j_gene: TRBJ1-4
d_gene: .
abundance: once
v_gene: TRBV5-5
CDR3nt: TGTGCCAGCAGCTTGCTGCCAGGGTATTTTGAAAAACTGTTTTTT
CDR3aa: CASSLLPGYFEKLFF

j_gene: TRBJ1-1
d_gene: TRBD1
abundance: .
v_gene: TRBV5-1
CDR3nt: TGCGCCAGCAGCTCCAAAGGACAGGCCTCTGAAGCTTTCTTT
CDR3aa: CASSSKGQASEAFF

j_gene: TRBJ1-2
d_gene: .
abundance: .
v_gene: TRBV7-2
CDR3nt: TGTGCCAGCAGCCCCACGGTAGGCCGACAGTTCTCCTATGGCTACACCTTC
CDR3aa: CASSPTVGRQFSYGYTF

j_gene: TRBJ1-2
d_gene: TRBD1
abundance: .
v_gene: TRBV27
CDR3nt: TGTGCCAGCAGCCGGACAGGGCTTGGCTATGGCTACACCTTC
CDR3aa: CASSRTGLGYGYTF

j_gene: TRBJ1-3
d_gene: .
abundance: .
v_gene: TRBV12-2
CDR3nt: TGTGCAAGTCGCTTAATGACACTCTCTGGAAACACCATATATTTT
CDR3aa: CASRLMTLSGNTIYF

j_gene: TRBJ1-1
d_gene: TRBD1
abundance: once
v_gene: TRBV27
CDR3nt: TGTGCCAGCGGACTCAGGGGGGATGAAGCTTTCTTT
CDR3aa: CASGLRGDEAFF

j_gene: TRBJ1-2
d_gene: TRBD1
abundance: .
v_gene: TRBV12-3/TRBV12-4
CDR3nt: TGTGCCATCACGATGACAGGGGGTGGCTACACCTTC
CDR3aa: CAITMTGGGYTF

j_gene: TRBJ2-5
d_gene: .
abundance: .
v_gene: TRBV7-9
CDR3nt: TGTGCCAGCAGCTACCCCCTTCCAACCAGGGGTGGGGAGACCCAGTACTTC
CDR3aa: CASSYPLPTRGGETQYF

j_gene: TRBJ2-2
d_gene: TRBD1
abundance: .
v_gene: TRBV5-4
CDR3nt: TGTGCCAGCAGGGCCGGACAGGGAAACACCGGGGAGCTGTTTTTT
CDR3aa: CASRAGQGNTGELFF

j_gene: TRBJ1-3
d_gene: .
abundance: .
v_gene: TRBV30
CDR3nt: TGTGCCGGACGTGGAAGGGGTACTGGAAACACCATATATTTT
CDR3aa: CAGRGRGTGNTIYF

j_gene: TRBJ1-1
d_gene: .
abundance: .
v_gene: TRBV12-3/TRBV12-4
CDR3nt: TGTGCCAGCAGTTTATCGGAGGGTTCAGCTTTCTTT
CDR3aa: CASSLSEGSAFF

j_gene: TRBJ1-3
d_gene: TRBD1
abundance: .
v_gene: TRBV13
CDR3nt: TGTGCCAGCAGCTTGGGACAGTCAGGGGACACCATATATTTT
CDR3aa: CASSLGQSGDTIYF

j_gene: TRBJ2-3
d_gene: TRBD1
abundance: .
v_gene: TRBV6-2/TRBV6-3
CDR3nt: TGTGCCAGCAGCCAGGGACAGCCCTCAGATACGCAGTATTTT
CDR3aa: CASSQGQPSDTQYF

j_gene: TRBJ1-1
d_gene: TRBD1
abundance: .
v_gene: TRBV4-1
CDR3nt: TGCGCCAGCAGCCCACCGGGACAGAGAATCACTGAAGCTTTCTTT
CDR3aa: CASSPPGQRITEAFF

j_gene: TRBJ2-2
d_gene: TRBD2
abundance: .
v_gene: TRBV18
CDR3nt: TGTGCCAGCTCACCCGAGAGAGGACTAGCGGGCACCGGGGAGCTGTTTTTT
CDR3aa: CASSPERGLAGTGELFF

j_gene: TRBJ1-3
d_gene: TRBD1
abundance: .
v_gene: TRBV11-1
CDR3nt: TGTGCCAGCAGCTTGACCGGGACAGGGACTGGAAACACCATATATTTT
CDR3aa: CASSLTGTGTGNTIYF

j_gene: TRBJ2-1
d_gene: TRBD1
abundance: .
v_gene: TRBV7-3
CDR3nt: TGTGCCAGCAGCCAAGTAAGGGGGCAGAGCGAGCAGTTCTTC
CDR3aa: CASSQVRGQSEQFF

j_gene: TRBJ2-7
d_gene: TRBD1
abundance: .
v_gene: TRBV4-3
CDR3nt: TGCGCCAGCAGCCGAACTCCGGCAGGGGGCTTCTCCTACGAGCAGTACTTC
CDR3aa: CASSRTPAGGFSYEQYF

j_gene: TRBJ1-2
d_gene: .
abundance: .
v_gene: TRBV25-1
CDR3nt: TGTGCCAGCAGTTCAGGGTTCGGCTACACCTTC
CDR3aa: CASSSGFGYTF

j_gene: TRBJ1-2
d_gene: .
abundance: .
v_gene: TRBV5-4
CDR3nt: TGTGCCAGCAGCCCTGACAGCCGGGCGTCTAACTATGGCTACACCTTC
CDR3aa: CASSPDSRASNYGYTF

j_gene: TRBJ1-2
d_gene: .
abundance: .
v_gene: TRBV4-3
CDR3nt: TGCGCCAGCAGCCAAGAGACACACGGCGCCTCCGGCTACACCTTC
CDR3aa: CASSQETHGASGYTF

j_gene: TRBJ2-1
d_gene: TRBD2
abundance: .
v_gene: TRBV7-8
CDR3nt: TGTGCCAGCAGCCCCCGACTAGCGGGGGGGCCTGTGGAGGAGCAGTTCTTC
CDR3aa: CASSPRLAGGPVEEQFF

j_gene: TRBJ1-4
d_gene: TRBD1
abundance: .
v_gene: TRBV19
CDR3nt: TGTGCCAGTCTTCGACAGGGATGGAATGAAAAACTGTTTTTT
CDR3aa: CASLRQGWNEKLFF

j_gene: TRBJ2-3
d_gene: .
abundance: .
v_gene: TRBV2
CDR3nt: TGTGCCAGCTCTGGCGCGGACAGCCCTTTTAGCACAGATACGCAGTATTTT
CDR3aa: CASSGADSPFSTDTQYF

j_gene: TRBJ2-1
d_gene: TRBD2
abundance: .
v_gene: TRBV18
CDR3nt: TGTGCCAGCTCCCCCGGCCGGGGGGTCAGGGATGAGCAGTTCTTC
CDR3aa: CASSPGRGVRDEQFF

j_gene: TRBJ1-2
d_gene: TRBD1
abundance: .
v_gene: TRBV29-1
CDR3nt: TGCAGCGTTGAAGACGGGACAGGGGCCTATGGCTACACCTTC
CDR3aa: CSVEDGTGAYGYTF